This passage covers 2 T cell receptor beta chains from one sample sequenced in a study of CD8+CD57+ T cells in acquired aplastic anemia. Genomic DNA served as template for TCR beta VDJ and CDR3 profiling. TCRdb called the reads again in MiXCR, with one record for every CDR3 protein. The sample has roughly 300,000 distinct CDR3 sequences; 45% to 65% are singletons. Source material: sorted CD4+, CD8+, or CD8+CD57+ T cells (not recorded which) from PBMCs. The receptors derive from a human donor with severe aplastic anemia or a healthy control (not recorded which).

The chain carries TRBV20-1 and TRBJ2-7, with TRBD2 matching over 10 bases. V was pared by 0 bases and J by 1 base, with 3 bases of the junction left unmatched. Germline assignment: CDR1 DFQATT and CDR2 SNEGSKA (reference sequence). CDR3 size: 15 residues. In DNA, the CDR3 is TGCAGTGCTAGAGATCGACTAGCGGGTTCCTACGAGCAGTACTTC. Encoded protein: CSARDRLAGSYEQYF.

The chain carries TRBV9 and TRBJ2-1, with no clear D. Per the germline V gene, CDR1 is SGDLS and CDR2 is YYNGEE. This CDR3 has 13 amino acids. V lost 2 bases and J lost 5, with 8 bases in between. DNA for the CDR3: TGTGCCAGCAGCGTCCTGGAACACAATGAGCAGTTCTTC. Residues: CASSVLEHNEQFF.